Here is one TCR beta chain with its context. TCRdb keeps only in-frame clones here, not all; method: immunoSEQ multiplex PCR. The data show approximately 100,000 clones, approximately 90% seen once. This record belongs to a study of control samples from healthy donors and cancer patients. Trimming cost V 0 bases and J 11 bases; bases outside gene matches: 7. CDR1 is SGHTS and CDR2 is YDEGEE in the germline V gene. This CDR3 has 13 residues. The clonotype was recovered from a woman under 30 in good health. Sequenced input: blood. The genes are TRBV5-8 and TRBJ1-1, with 7 bases identical to TRBD1. The CDR3 protein is CASSLGEGGAAFF. As DNA, the CDR3 is TGTGCCAGCAGCTTGGGTGAAGGGGGCGCGGCTTTCTTT. Full variable domain (remainder filled in from reference TRBV5-8 and TRBJ1-1): EAGVTQSPTHLIKTRGQQATLRCSPISGHTSVYWYQQALGLGLQFLLWYDEGEERNRGNFPPRFSGRQFPNYSSELNVNALELEDSALYLCASSLGEGGAAFFGQGTRLTVV.